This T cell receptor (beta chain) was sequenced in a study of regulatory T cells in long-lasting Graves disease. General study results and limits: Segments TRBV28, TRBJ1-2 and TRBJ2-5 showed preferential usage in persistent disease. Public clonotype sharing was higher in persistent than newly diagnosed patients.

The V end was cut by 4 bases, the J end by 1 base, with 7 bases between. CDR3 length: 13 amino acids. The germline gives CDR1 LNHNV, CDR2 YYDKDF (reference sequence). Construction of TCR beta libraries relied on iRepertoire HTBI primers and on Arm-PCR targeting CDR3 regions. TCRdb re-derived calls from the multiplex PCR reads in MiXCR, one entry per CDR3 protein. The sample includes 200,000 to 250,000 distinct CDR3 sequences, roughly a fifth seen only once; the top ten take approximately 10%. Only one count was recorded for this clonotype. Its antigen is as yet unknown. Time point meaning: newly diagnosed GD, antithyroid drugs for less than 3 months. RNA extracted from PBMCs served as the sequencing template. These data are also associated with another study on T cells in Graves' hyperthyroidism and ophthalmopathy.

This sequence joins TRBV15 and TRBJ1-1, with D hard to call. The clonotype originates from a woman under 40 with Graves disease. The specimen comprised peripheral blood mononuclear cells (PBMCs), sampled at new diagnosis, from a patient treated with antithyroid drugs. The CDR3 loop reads CATSIDENTEAFF. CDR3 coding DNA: TGTGCCACCAGCATCGATGAGAACACTGAAGCTTTCTTT.